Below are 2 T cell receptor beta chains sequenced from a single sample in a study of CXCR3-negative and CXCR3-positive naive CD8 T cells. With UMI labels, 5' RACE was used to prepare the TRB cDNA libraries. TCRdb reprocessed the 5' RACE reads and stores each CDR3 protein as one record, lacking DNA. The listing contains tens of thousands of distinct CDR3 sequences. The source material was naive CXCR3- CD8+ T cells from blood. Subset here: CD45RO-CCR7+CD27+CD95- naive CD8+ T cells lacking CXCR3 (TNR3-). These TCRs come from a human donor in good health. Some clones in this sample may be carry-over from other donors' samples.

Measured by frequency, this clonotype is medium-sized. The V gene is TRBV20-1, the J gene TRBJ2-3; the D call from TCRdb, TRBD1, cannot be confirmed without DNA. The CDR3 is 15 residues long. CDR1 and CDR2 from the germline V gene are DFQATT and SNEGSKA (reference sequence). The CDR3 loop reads CSAEPRDRAEDTQYF.

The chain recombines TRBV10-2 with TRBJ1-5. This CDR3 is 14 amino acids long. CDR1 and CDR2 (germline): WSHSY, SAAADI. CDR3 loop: CASSETQVYQPQHF.